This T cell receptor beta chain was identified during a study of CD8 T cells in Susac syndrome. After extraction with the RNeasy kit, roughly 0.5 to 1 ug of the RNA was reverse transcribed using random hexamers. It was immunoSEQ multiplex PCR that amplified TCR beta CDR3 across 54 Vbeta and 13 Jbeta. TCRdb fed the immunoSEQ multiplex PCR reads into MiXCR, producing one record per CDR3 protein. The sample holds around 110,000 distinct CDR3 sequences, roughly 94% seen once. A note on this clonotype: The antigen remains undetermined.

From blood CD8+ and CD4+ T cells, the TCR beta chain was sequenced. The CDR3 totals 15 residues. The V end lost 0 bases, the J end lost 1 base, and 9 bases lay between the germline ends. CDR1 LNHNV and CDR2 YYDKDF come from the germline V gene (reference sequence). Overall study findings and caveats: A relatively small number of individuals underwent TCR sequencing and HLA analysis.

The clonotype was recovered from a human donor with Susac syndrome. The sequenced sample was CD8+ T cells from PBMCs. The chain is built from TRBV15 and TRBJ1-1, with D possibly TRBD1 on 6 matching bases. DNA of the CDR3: TGTGCCACCAGCAGAGATAGGGGACAGAACACTGAAGCTTTCTTT. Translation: CATSRDRGQNTEAFF.